The subject of this entry is one T cell receptor beta chain. The antigen remains unidentified. The data stem from a study of PD-1 blockade in classical Hodgkin lymphoma. TCRdb keeps only in-frame clones here, not all; method: immunoSEQ multiplex PCR. This table holds about 30,000 clones, approximately 90% found once. Notes on the study in general: With respect to the repertoire differences, their causes, possibly disease activity or prior therapy, remain undefined. Newly diagnosed patients were reported to start with lower TCR diversity than healthy donors.

The germline gives CDR1 SGHRS, CDR2 YFSETQ. This CDR3 has 13 amino acids. Deletions cut 4 bases from V and 7 bases from J, with 11 bases between. Time point: newly diagnosed, previously untreated cHL patient sample. Purification of CD4+ T cells from thawed PBMCs was achieved by magnetic negative selection. As a comparison, the study used PBMCs from newly diagnosed, untreated classical Hodgkin lymphoma. Sequences were obtained from CD4+ T cells from blood. The clonotype comes from a human donor with classical Hodgkin lymphoma. The chain combines TRBV5-1 with TRBJ2-2; D ambiguous. The chain's CDR3 is CASSPVRIGELFF. DNA of the CDR3: TGCGCCAGCAGCCCAGTGCGGATCGGGGAGCTGTTTTTT.